The 28 T cell receptor beta chains reported below all come from one sample, sequenced in a study of T-cell memory formation after mild COVID-19. Using its own MiXCR run on the 5' RACE reads, TCRdb lists one record per CDR3 protein. The repertoire has under 550,000 distinct CDR3 sequences, roughly 20% of them found once; the top ten carry 9% to 15%. The sequenced material came from PBMCs or a T cell subset sorted from them (not recorded which). These receptors came from an adult woman who had mild COVID-19 (a few samples of this study predate the infection). Cell type and time point are not known.

The V gene is TRBV5-1, the J gene TRBJ2-3; 8 nucleotides agree with TRBD2. CDR1 SGHRS and CDR2 YFSETQ come from the germline V gene. The J segment lost 4 bases and the V segment lost 4 bases, leaving 5 bases of the junction unmatched. CDR3 size: 14 residues. The CDR3 loop is CASSRGGQPDTQYF. The CDR3 region has the DNA TGCGCCAGCAGCCGGGGGGGCCAGCCAGATACGCAGTATTTT.

This clonotype was counted only a few times. The V call is TRBV12-3 or TRBV12-4, the J call TRBJ2-7; D gene ambiguous. The CDR3 is 11 amino acids. V lost 3 bases and J lost 5, with 5 bases in between. The CDR3 is CASSLMNEQYF. The CDR3 region has the DNA TGTGCCAGCAGTTTGATGAACGAGCAGTACTTC.

The V call is TRBV5-1, the J call TRBJ1-5; no clear D. Germline V gene lookup returns CDR1 SGHRS and CDR2 YFSETQ. The CDR3 runs 16 residues. Trimming took off 0 bases at V and 2 bases at J, with 12 bases between the two ends. CDR3 nucleotide sequence: TGCGCCAGCAGCTTGGTTAATTCGAGGGGCAATCAGCCCCAGCATTTT. Translating gives CASSLVNSRGNQPQHF.

J is TRBJ2-1 and V is TRBV5-1; the match to TRBD1 covers 12 bases. The CDR3 runs 19 residues. Per the germline V gene, CDR1 is SGHRS and CDR2 is YFSETQ. V gave up 4 bases and J gave up 4 bases; unmatched junction bases: 15. CDR3 region: CASSPWVRDRGRRYNEQFF. CDR3 DNA sequence: TGCGCCAGCAGCCCGTGGGTGCGGGACAGGGGGCGCAGATACAATGAGCAGTTCTTC. The variable domain in full, with the rest retrieved from reference TRBV5-1 and TRBJ2-1, is KAGVTQTPRYLIKTRGQQVTLSCSPISGHRSVSWYQQTPGQGLQFLFEYFSETQRNKGNFPGRFSGRQFSNSRSEMNVSTLELGDSALYLCASSPWVRDRGRRYNEQFFGPGTRLTVL.

The V gene is TRBV15, the J gene TRBJ2-7, with 7 bases aligning to TRBD2. V lost 3 bases to trimming and J lost 3 bases; unmatched junction nucleotides: 8. Germline values: CDR1 LNHNV, CDR2 YYDKDF (reference sequence). The CDR3 covers 15 residues. The CDR3 region has the DNA TGTGCCACCAGCAGTCTAGGGCCGGGAGGCTACGAGCAGTACTTC. Translated, it gives CATSSLGPGGYEQYF.

In this sample, this clonotype turned up a few times. The chain links TRBV9 to TRBJ2-3; 11 bases fit TRBD2. With 5 bases clipped from V and 3 bases from J, the junction kept 8 bases outside the gene matches. This CDR3 is built from 16 residues. CDR1 and CDR2 from the germline V gene are SGDLS and YYNGEE. DNA of the CDR3: TGTGCCAGCAGTCGAACCTCTAGCGGGGGGACAGATACGCAGTATTTT. Amino acid sequence: CASSRTSSGGTDTQYF.

The table lists this clonotype with a few counts. The CDR3 DNA is TGTGCCAGCAGCTCCACGGGGCCGAATCAGCCCCAGCATTTT. Protein sequence: CASSSTGPNQPQHF. The J gene is TRBJ1-5, the V gene TRBV7-9, with D possibly TRBD1 on 5 matching bases. Deletions cut 4 bases from V and 4 bases from J, with 11 bases between. CDR1 is SEHNR and CDR2 is FQNEAQ in the germline V gene (reference sequence). This CDR3 is built from 14 residues.

The V and J genes are TRBV29-1 and TRBJ1-1, with 7 bases lining up with TRBD1. CDR1 is SQVTM, CDR2 ANQGSEA, per germline. CDR3 length equals 14 residues. With 6 bases clipped from V and 2 bases from J, the junction kept 9 bases outside the gene matches. The CDR3 region is CSVFLGTANTEAFF. The CDR3 DNA follows: TGCAGCGTCTTCCTGGGGACAGCCAACACTGAAGCTTTCTTT. Combining the CDR3 with reference TRBV29-1 and TRBJ1-1 gives the whole variable domain SAVISQKPSRDICQRGTSLTIQCQVDSQVTMMFWYRQQPGQSLTLIATANQGSEATYESGFVIDKFPISRPNLTFSTLTVSNMSPEDSSIYLCSVFLGTANTEAFFGQGTRLTVV.

J is TRBJ1-1 and V is TRBV5-1, with 10 positions matching TRBD1. V lost 4 bases to trimming and J lost 0 bases; unmatched junction nucleotides: 6. Looked up from germline, CDR1 is SGHRS and CDR2 is YFSETQ. This CDR3 has 16 amino acids. The CDR3 region is CASSIGTGAMNTEAFF. The CDR3 nucleotides are TGCGCCAGCAGCATCGGGACAGGGGCCATGAACACTGAAGCTTTCTTT. The full variable domain, rest sourced from reference TRBV5-1 and TRBJ1-1, is KAGVTQTPRYLIKTRGQQVTLSCSPISGHRSVSWYQQTPGQGLQFLFEYFSETQRNKGNFPGRFSGRQFSNSRSEMNVSTLELGDSALYLCASSIGTGAMNTEAFFGQGTRLTVV.

The chain has TRBV9 and TRBJ2-3; weak D call: TRBD1 (6 bases). Trimming stripped 0 bases from V and 0 bases from J, with 14 bases between. This CDR3 is 17 amino acids long. The germline V gene has CDR1 SGDLS and CDR2 YYNGEE. Written as DNA, the CDR3 is TGTGCCAGCAGCGTAGACCCAGGGGTAGTTAGCACAGATACGCAGTATTTT. Amino acid sequence: CASSVDPGVVSTDTQYF.

This clonotype occurred a few times. The chain joins TRBV4-2 to TRBJ2-7; 9 bases fit TRBD2. V trimming: 3 bases; J trimming: 3 bases; junction bases outside the gene matches: 12. The CDR3 is 17 residues long. Germline-derived CDR1 and CDR2 are LGHNA and YNFKEQ. CDR3 coding DNA: TGTGCCAGCAGCCAGGGAATTTTTAGCGGGAGTGTCTACGAGCAGTACTTC. It translates to CASSQGIFSGSVYEQYF.

At least ten counts were recorded for this clonotype. V and J are TRBV6-2 or TRBV6-3 and TRBJ2-7; a weak D match, TRBD1 (6 bases). This CDR3 is 14 amino acids long. V was pared by 4 bases and J by 3 bases, with 13 bases between. Germline V gene sequence: CDR1 MNHEY, CDR2 SVGEGT. The CDR3 spells CASSSRKGGYEQYF. In DNA form, the CDR3 reads TGTGCCAGCAGTTCTCGGAAAGGGGGCTACGAGCAGTACTTC.

CDR3 coding DNA: TGCGCCAGCAGCAAGCCGGGACAGGGGGCCCATGAGCAGTTCTTC. The encoded protein is CASSKPGQGAHEQFF. This sequence joins TRBV5-1 and TRBJ2-1; 12 nucleotides line up with TRBD1. This CDR3 has 15 residues. Germline trimming cut 4 bases from V and 8 bases from J; bases unmatched to any gene: 7. The V gene's germline CDR1 is SGHRS and CDR2 YFSETQ. Full variable domain (missing parts from reference TRBV5-1 and TRBJ2-1): KAGVTQTPRYLIKTRGQQVTLSCSPISGHRSVSWYQQTPGQGLQFLFEYFSETQRNKGNFPGRFSGRQFSNSRSEMNVSTLELGDSALYLCASSKPGQGAHEQFFGPGTRLTVL.

This clonotype was seen ten or more times. The chain couples TRBV9 to TRBJ2-3; perhaps TRBD1 as D (6 bases). The CDR3 covers 16 residues. V lost 0 bases and J 2 bases, leaving 13 bases between the germline ends. CDR1 and CDR2 (germline): SGDLS, YYNGEE. CDR3: CASSVVGQMATDTQYF. DNA of the CDR3: TGTGCCAGCAGCGTAGTTGGACAGATGGCCACAGATACGCAGTATTTT.

The V and J genes are TRBV25-1 and TRBJ2-6; the D gene is possibly TRBD2 (5 bases). Germline V gene lookup returns CDR1 MGHDK and CDR2 SYGVNS. This CDR3 contains 16 residues. V lost 3 bases to trimming and J lost 0 bases, with 9 bases between them. CDR3 loop: CASSDRTSSGANVLTF. The CDR3 DNA reads as TGTGCCAGCAGTGACCGCACTAGCTCTGGGGCCAACGTCCTGACTTTC.

V is TRBV6-1 and J is TRBJ2-5; D may match TRBD1 or TRBD2 (6 bases each). There are 14 residues in the CDR3. Trimming cost V 2 bases and J 4 bases, with 11 bases left between them. CDR1 and CDR2 from the germline V gene are MNHNS and SASEGT. CDR3 amino acids: CASSELRGRETQYF. CDR3 sequence (DNA): TGTGCCAGCAGTGAACTTCGGGGGCGAGAGACCCAGTACTTC.

The table lists this clonotype with a few counts. J is TRBJ2-7 and V is TRBV7-9; TRBD2 matches 7 bases. V was clipped by 0 bases and J by 1 base; unmatched bases: 6. CDR1 and CDR2 (germline): SEHNR, FQNEAQ (reference sequence). The CDR3 runs 16 residues. The CDR3 sequence is CASSLAKGLPSYEQYF. Written as DNA, the CDR3 is TGTGCCAGCAGCTTAGCGAAGGGACTACCATCCTACGAGCAGTACTTC.

A few counts support this clonotype. The chain uses TRBV5-1 and TRBJ2-4; D assignment may be TRBD1 or TRBD2 (5 bases each). CDR3 length: 15 amino acids. Deletions cut 7 bases from V and 8 bases from J, with 22 bases between. Germline values: CDR1 SGHRS, CDR2 YFSETQ. CDR3 in amino acids: CASSKPEDNEDIQYF. The CDR3 nucleotides are TGCGCCAGCTCGAAACCGGAGGACAATGAGGACATTCAGTACTTC.

The CDR3 coding sequence is TGTGCCAGCACCCCAAAGTGGGCAAGACAAGAGACCCAGTACTTC. Its translation is CASTPKWARQETQYF. The chain joins TRBV6-1 to TRBJ2-5; no clear D. Germline V gives CDR1 MNHNS, CDR2 SASEGT. The germline V and J ends were trimmed by 7 bases and 2 bases, with 17 bases remaining between them. This CDR3 contains 15 residues.

The chain employs TRBV7-2 and TRBJ2-7; weak D call: TRBD2 (5 bases). The V and J ends lost 5 bases and 7 bases respectively, with 12 bases between them. The CDR3 loop spans 12 amino acids. Germline CDR1 SGHTA, CDR2 FQGNSA. The CDR3 loop is CASSQTGIEQYF. Written as DNA, the CDR3 is TGTGCCAGCAGCCAGACGGGGATAGAGCAGTACTTC. Variable domain in full (rest from reference TRBV7-2 and TRBJ2-7): GAGVSQSPSNKVTEKGKDVELRCDPISGHTALYWYRQSLGQGLEFLIYFQGNSAPDKSGLPSDRFSAERTGGSVSTLTIQRTQQEDSAVYLCASSQTGIEQYFGPGTRLTVT.

The gene calls are TRBV29-1 and TRBJ2-5; 13 bases align to TRBD2. V shed 6 bases and J 4 bases; nucleotides not matched to a gene: 5. CDR1 SQVTM and CDR2 ANQGSEA come from the germline V gene. This CDR3 spans 14 amino acids. The CDR3 sequence: CSVGTSGDLETQYF. As DNA, the CDR3 is TGCAGCGTCGGGACTAGCGGGGATCTAGAGACCCAGTACTTC.

The rearrangement uses TRBV5-5 and TRBJ2-5, with TRBD2 identical over 9 bases. With V trimmed by 0 bases and J by 5 bases, 5 bases remained unmatched. The CDR3 loop spans 15 amino acids. Per germline, CDR1 SGHKS and CDR2 YYEKEE (reference sequence). Here the CDR3 reads CASSLAAGGHETQYF. CDR3 in DNA: TGTGCCAGCAGCTTGGCCGCGGGAGGGCACGAGACCCAGTACTTC.

This chain joins TRBV2 and TRBJ2-1; 15 nucleotides align to TRBD2. The junction had 3 bases not matched to a gene; V was cut back by 6 bases and J by 0 bases. CDR3 length equals 17 residues. Germline V gives CDR1 SNHLY, CDR2 FYNNEI. CDR3 amino acids: CASRRTSGGGSYNEQFF. The CDR3 DNA is TGTGCCAGCAGGAGGACTAGCGGGGGGGGCTCCTACAATGAGCAGTTCTTC.

The chain employs TRBV29-1 and TRBJ2-4, with 9 bases fitting TRBD2. V lost 0 bases, J lost 0 bases, and 12 bases stayed unmatched. The CDR3 sequence is 19 residues long. In germline, CDR1 is SQVTM, CDR2 ANQGSEA. CDR3 residues: CSVEDLPVSGRKAKNIQYF. CDR3 nucleotides: TGCAGCGTTGAAGATCTTCCCGTCAGCGGGAGGAAAGCCAAAAACATTCAGTACTTC.

Only a few counts were recorded for this clonotype. The chain uses TRBV5-1 and TRBJ2-7, with D maybe TRBD1 (5 bases). The CDR3 is 15 residues long. Germline V gene sequence: CDR1 SGHRS, CDR2 YFSETQ. V lost 5 bases and J lost 0, with 15 bases in between. The CDR3 reads CASSSQGLSSYEQYF. CDR3 DNA: TGCGCCAGCAGTTCGCAGGGCCTTAGCTCCTACGAGCAGTACTTC.

The chain couples TRBV20-1 to TRBJ2-4; 14 positions agree with TRBD2. Unmatched junction bases numbered 13, after V lost 6 bases and J lost 3 bases. Germline values: CDR1 DFQATT, CDR2 SNEGSKA (reference sequence). This CDR3 has 18 amino acids. The CDR3 nucleotides are TGCAGTGCCTACTTCCCGGGACTAGCGGGAGAGGGCAAAAACATTCAGTACTTC. Its translation is CSAYFPGLAGEGKNIQYF.

This clonotype appeared many times. The rearrangement joins TRBV12-3 or TRBV12-4 to TRBJ2-1; tentative D call: TRBD2 (6 bases). Deletions cut 1 base from V and 10 bases from J, with 14 bases between. This CDR3 is 14 amino acids long. CDR3 DNA: TGTGCCAGCAGTTTAGGCTACCGGGACTCGGAGCAGTTCTTC. Protein sequence: CASSLGYRDSEQFF.

This clonotype was picked up a small number of times. The J gene is TRBJ2-5, the V gene TRBV20-1, with 7 bases aligning to TRBD2. V gave up 0 bases and J gave up 3 bases; unmatched junction bases: 7. The CDR3 is 15 residues long. Germline loops: CDR1 DFQATT, CDR2 SNEGSKA (reference sequence). The CDR3 DNA is TGCAGTGCTAGAGACCGCGGGAGAGGGGAAGAGACCCAGTACTTC. Translation gives CSARDRGRGEETQYF.